This TCR beta chain was sequenced for a study of CD4 T cells in relation to SARS-CoV-2 and coronaviruses (dated by TCRdb to the early 2020s). Regarding the research as a whole: In the ViraFEST assay, PBMCs were grown with antigen for 10 to 11 days, and TCR beta CDR3s were then sequenced to identify antigen-specific clonal expansions. An HIV-1 Nef peptide pool or a culture without peptide was used as the negative reference condition. Using patient-derived lymphoblastoid cell lines, the shared crossreactive spike epitopes were mapped to their HLA restriction. Memory CD4+ T cell crossreactivity between SARS-CoV-2 and common cold coronavirus spike proteins was assessed at the TCR clonotype level in the study. The Adaptive Biotechnologies TCR-sequencing kit was used for samples from a few pre-COVID donors and for the naive versus memory experiments, whereas the other data were Illumina-based. A different, Illumina-based TCR-beta assay was used to sequence expansion assays from other donors in the study.

CD4+ T cells from unexposed donors were collected before the COVID-19 pandemic (2011-2018). Following 10 days of culture, the EasySep CD4+ T cell isolation kit was used to isolate CD4+ T cells. As cell numbers permitted, CD4+ T cells from unexposed donors were tested for reactivity to SARS-CoV-2 S and N and to four common cold coronavirus spike pools. Approximately 1.8 million PBMCs per well were cultured in IMDM with approximately 4.8% human AB serum and 9.5 to 10 IU/ml IL-2. Half of the culture medium was replaced with fresh IL-2-containing medium on days 3 and 7. Triplicate replicate wells were generally used for each peptide culture condition. Leukapheresis product for the unexposed donors was purchased commercially. Ficoll-Paque PLUS gradient centrifugation was used to isolate PBMCs from leukapheresis product or whole blood. The PBMCs went either fresh into the expansion assay or into cryopreservation at -140 degrees C. The QIAamp Micro DNA Kit was used to extract genomic DNA from the CD4+ T cells.

Library prep was done by the immunoSEQ multiplex PCR assay. The paper's processing steps were these. During preprocessing, nonproductive sequences were discarded, as were any CDR3s that did not begin with C, did not end with F or W, or were shorter than 7 amino acids. The MANAFEST web app identified antigen-specific clonotypes based on expansion compared with the reference and other culture wells. A clone was considered positive if the clone showed significant expansion compared with the reference culture in 2 of 3 replicate wells at an FDR below 0.05. Positive clones also required significant expansion versus all other tandem wells and an odds ratio above 5. CDR3 homology was quantified as pairwise Levenshtein distance, calculated with the stringdist R package after three terminal residues were trimmed from each end. Drawn from immuneACCESS, this table holds only the in-frame rearrangements with V and J called that TCRdb kept. Clones are partly lost; checked studies trace under half to an unresolved V gene and leave the rest unexplained. V and J calls and clone size are as listed in that table; D and trimming were resolved from the DNA. The sample profile shows approximately 17,000 clones; roughly 87% of them were found once. The ten largest clones capture 25% to 35% of the sample.

The junction shows trimming of 2 bases on V and 7 bases on J, plus 6 bases between the germline ends. The CDR3 has 12 amino acids, counting the end cysteine and phenylalanine. CDR3 DNA only is kept here, 36 bases in frame from base 1. The germline V gene supplies CDR1 MNHEY and CDR2 SVGEGT. Remarks on this clone: Its antigen has not been determined. The input lacks base qualities; no much larger clone sits a single base away.

What the work shows at the level of the full study, not this receptor alone: Because no donor provided both pre-pandemic and post-infection samples, tracing the source of pre-existing responses was limited. The study was limited by small numbers of patients and tested TCRs. Crossreactivity analysis was centred on spike protein, so crossreactivity against other viral proteins was not assessed. Crossreactive clones showed significantly weaker SARS-CoV-2-driven expansion than monoreactive clones, consistent with antigenic imprinting. Roughly 64% of donors had memory CD4+ clonotypes that crossrecognized SARS-CoV-2 and at least one common cold coronavirus spike.

The TCR was taken from a human donor in good health. The chain is assembled from TRBV6-2 or TRBV6-3 and TRBJ2-1; confidence is insufficient to name the D gene. Source material: CD4+ T cells from PBMCs, cultured in vitro. The CDR3 protein: CASSYVLNEQFF. The DNA sequence is TGTGCCAGCAGTTACGTGCTAAATGAGCAGTTCTTC.